This T cell receptor beta chain was recorded in a study of CXCR3-negative and CXCR3-positive naive CD8 T cells. Via 5' RACE with UMI labels, TRB cDNA libraries were prepared. Following a re-call of the 5' RACE reads, TCRdb has one entry per CDR3 protein and lacks DNA. The table for this sample gives about 90,000 distinct CDR3 sequences. CDR1 is ENHRY, CDR2 SYGVKD, per germline. The CDR3 consists of 16 residues. Material for sequencing was naive CXCR3- CD8+ T cells from blood. The subset: CD45RO-CCR7+CD27+CD95- naive CD8+ T cells lacking CXCR3 (TNR3-). The J gene is TRBJ2-5, the V gene TRBV10-3; checking the TCRdb D call of TRBD1 is not possible without DNA. This receptor was obtained from a human donor in good health. Some clones in this sample may be carry-over from other donors' samples. The CDR3 loop is CAISEAWTGERETQYF.